The 28 T cell receptor beta chains reported below all come from one sample, sequenced in a study of cytomegalovirus exposure and HLA in healthy donors. The primer mix had 60 Vbeta and 13 Jbeta primers. The method was immunoSEQ multiplex PCR; TCRdb's version includes in-frame clones alone and lacks a portion of them. This table holds some 160,000 clones, roughly four fifths found once. Sequenced input: PBMCs. These receptors were obtained from a male donor in good health and CMV-seronegative.

The V gene is TRBV25-1, the J gene TRBJ1-2; D gene ambiguous. The CDR3 is 13 residues long. Trimming left V 3 bases short and J 5 bases short, with 10 bases between. Germline values: CDR1 MGHDK, CDR2 SYGVNS. The CDR3 bases are TGTGCCAGCAGTGACTCTGGGGAGTATGGCTACACCTTC. Protein sequence: CASSDSGEYGYTF.

The rearrangement joins TRBV30 to TRBJ2-7, with 10 bases matching TRBD2. V lost 3 bases, J lost 6 bases, and 5 bases stayed unmatched. The CDR3 totals 13 residues. Germline assignment: CDR1 GTSNPN and CDR2 SVGIG (reference sequence). The CDR3 nucleotides are TGTGCCTGGAGGACTAGCGGGTCCGTCGAGCAGTACTTC. It yields the protein CAWRTSGSVEQYF.

V and J are TRBV7-2 and TRBJ1-5; D remains ambiguous. The CDR3 extends over 15 amino acids. Germline CDR1 reads SGHTA; CDR2 reads FQGNSA. Between the trimmed V and J ends, which lost 0 bases and 4 bases, there was a span of 10 bases. In DNA form, the CDR3 reads TGTGCCAGCAGCTTAGCGGCTTTTACGAATCAGCCCCAGCATTTT. It yields the protein CASSLAAFTNQPQHF.

The chain has TRBV9 and TRBJ2-2; 10 bases map to TRBD2. V dropped 4 bases and J dropped 0; count of bases not matched to a gene: 6. Germline CDR1 SGDLS, CDR2 YYNGEE. The CDR3 totals 17 residues. The CDR3 reads CASSLLAGISNTGELFF. DNA of the CDR3: TGTGCCAGCAGCTTACTAGCGGGAATTTCGAACACCGGGGAGCTGTTTTTT.

The rearrangement links TRBV9 to TRBJ2-5; 13 bases align to TRBD2. Per germline, CDR1 SGDLS and CDR2 YYNGEE. J was trimmed by 3 bases and V by 2 bases; bases with no gene match: 1. The CDR3 has 15 residues. The CDR3 is CASSVGLAGEETQYF. CDR3 sequence (DNA): TGTGCCAGCAGCGTCGGACTAGCGGGAGAAGAGACCCAGTACTTC.

The table lists this clone with a few counts. The germline gene is not matched at one end of the junction; a read error may be the cause. The CDR3 is CSSSPIGGTSEQYF. CDR3 nucleotides: TGTTCCAGCAGCCCAATAGGTGGGACTAGCGAGCAGTACTTC. The V call is TRBV7-9, the J call TRBJ2-7; 8 bases are a match to TRBD2. This CDR3 has 14 amino acids. Germline CDR1 reads SEHNR; CDR2 reads FQNEAQ (reference sequence). Supplemented by reference TRBV7-9 and TRBJ2-7, the full variable domain reads DTGVSQNPRHKITKRGQNVTFRCDPISEHNRLYWYRQTLGQGPEFLTYFQNEAQLEKSRLLSDRFSAERPKGSFSTLEIQRTEQGDSAMYLCSSSPIGGTSEQYFGPGTRLTVT.

The rearrangement joins TRBV7-9 to TRBJ1-2, with unresolved D. Per the germline V gene, CDR1 is SEHNR and CDR2 is FQNEAQ (reference sequence). This CDR3 contains 13 residues. The V gene lost 5 bases and the J gene lost 0 bases, with 7 bases spanning the gap. CDR3 nucleotides: TGTGCCAGCAGCGGGCCTCCTAACTATGGCTACACCTTC. Translation gives CASSGPPNYGYTF.

The CDR3: CASSGTASSGANVLTF. As DNA, the CDR3 is TGTGCCAGCAGTGGGACAGCTTCCTCTGGGGCCAACGTCCTGACTTTC. The genes are TRBV4-2 and TRBJ2-6; 7 nucleotides match TRBD1. V lost 6 bases and J lost 0; bases outside the gene matches: 5. Germline V gene lookup returns CDR1 LGHNA and CDR2 YNFKEQ. The CDR3 has 16 residues.

The V gene is TRBV4-1, the J gene TRBJ2-7; 9 bases map to TRBD1. The CDR3 sequence is 14 residues long. V shed 3 bases, J shed 3 bases, and the junction held 3 bases outside the gene matches. Germline values: CDR1 MGHRA, CDR2 YSYEKL. This CDR3 reads CASSQGQGNYEQYF. CDR3 DNA sequence: TGCGCCAGCAGCCAGGGACAGGGTAACTACGAGCAGTACTTC.

V usage is TRBV7-9 and J usage is TRBJ1-2, with 8 bases matching TRBD1. Germline assignment: CDR1 SEHNR and CDR2 FQNEAQ (reference sequence). This CDR3 comprises 15 residues. With V trimmed by 4 bases and J by 7 bases, 11 bases remained unmatched. In DNA form, the CDR3 reads TGTGCCAGCAGCTCCCAGGGACAGGCACCGGGTGGCTACACCTTC. Translation: CASSSQGQAPGGYTF.

The rearrangement uses TRBV30 and TRBJ2-5; maybe TRBD1 (6 bases). The CDR3 contains 13 residues. V was shortened by 3 bases and J by 5 bases, with 13 bases between the two germline ends. CDR1 is GTSNPN and CDR2 is SVGIG in the germline V gene (reference sequence). The CDR3 DNA is TGTGCCTGGAGAAGAACAGGGACGGAGACCCAGTACTTC. Its translation: CAWRRTGTETQYF.

This clone was picked up a small number of times. This rearrangement joins TRBV18 to TRBJ2-3; 9 bases are shared with TRBD1. Germline trimming cut 3 bases from V and 1 base from J; bases unmatched to any gene: 8. The CDR3 loop spans 17 amino acids. From germline, CDR1 is KGHSH and CDR2 LQKENI. Written as DNA, the CDR3 is TGTGCCAGCTCACCTAAACAGGGGGCACGAGGCACAGATACGCAGTATTTT. It encodes CASSPKQGARGTDTQYF. Variable domain in full (rest from reference TRBV18 and TRBJ2-3): NAGVMQNPRHLVRRRGQEARLRCSPMKGHSHVYWYRQLPEEGLKFMVYLQKENIIDESGMPKERFSAEFPKEGPSILRIQQVVRGDSAAYFCASSPKQGARGTDTQYFGPGTRLTVL.

The chain links TRBV2 to TRBJ2-1; TRBD2 aligns across 11 bases. Germline CDR1 SNHLY, CDR2 FYNNEI. V shed 7 bases, J shed 4 bases, and the junction held 9 bases outside the gene matches. This CDR3 has 16 amino acids. The CDR3 nucleotides read TGTGCCAGCATCCCTCCGGGACTAGCGGATTACAATGAGCAGTTCTTC. Its translation is CASIPPGLADYNEQFF. Full variable domain (rest looked up from reference TRBV2 and TRBJ2-1): EPEVTQTPSHQVTQMGQEVILRCVPISNHLYFYWYRQILGQKVEFLVSFYNNEISEKSEIFDDQFSVERPDGSNFTLKIRSTKLEDSAMYFCASIPPGLADYNEQFFGPGTRLTVL.

The chain links TRBV2 to TRBJ1-1, with TRBD1 matching 7 bases. CDR1 and CDR2 from the germline V gene are SNHLY and FYNNEI. This CDR3 spans 16 amino acids. J was trimmed by 2 bases and V by 6 bases; bases with no gene match: 12. The CDR3 loop reads CASRDNWTGFNTEAFF. Here the CDR3 DNA reads TGTGCCAGCAGGGATAATTGGACAGGATTCAACACTGAAGCTTTCTTT. The variable domain in full, completed from reference TRBV2 and TRBJ1-1, reads EPEVTQTPSHQVTQMGQEVILRCVPISNHLYFYWYRQILGQKVEFLVSFYNNEISEKSEIFDDQFSVERPDGSNFTLKIRSTKLEDSAMYFCASRDNWTGFNTEAFFGQGTRLTVV.

The chain combines TRBV28 with TRBJ2-7, with 8 bases that match TRBD1. Germline-derived CDR1 and CDR2 are MDHEN and SYDVKM. This CDR3 has 14 amino acids. The V gene end was trimmed by 3 bases and the J gene end by 6 bases; junction bases not matched to a gene: 7. CDR3 in amino acids: CASSFGQGGGEQYF. In DNA, the CDR3 is TGTGCCAGCAGTTTCGGACAGGGAGGAGGCGAGCAGTACTTC.

The CDR3 nucleotides read TGTGCCAGCAGCCCCCTTCGACAGGGGGCTGACGAGACCCAGTACTTC. Protein product: CASSPLRQGADETQYF. The chain has TRBV7-2 and TRBJ2-5, with 10 bases identical to TRBD1. The V and J ends lost 5 bases and 5 bases, in that order; junction bases with no gene match: 11. From germline, CDR1 is SGHTA and CDR2 FQGNSA. The CDR3 consists of 16 residues.

The chain is built from TRBV10-3 and TRBJ2-5; 10 bases line up with TRBD2. Germline V lookup: CDR1 ENHRY, CDR2 SYGVKD. Trimming cost V 5 bases and J 4 bases; bases outside gene matches: 13. This CDR3 is 17 amino acids long. CDR3 nucleotides: TGTGCCATCAGTCGAGCGGGGGGGCGCGGCGGGGGAGAGACCCAGTACTTC. Protein: CAISRAGGRGGGETQYF.

This clone appeared once. This sequence joins TRBV7-6 and TRBJ2-5, with 9 bases identical to TRBD1. Germline CDR1 SGHVS, CDR2 FNYEAQ. V shed 1 base and J 1 base; nucleotides not matched to a gene: 22. This CDR3 is 22 amino acids long. The CDR3 reads CASSLVGPGTGLLRLTQETQYF. CDR3 in DNA: TGTGCCAGCAGCTTAGTAGGCCCCGGGACAGGGTTGTTGCGGTTGACCCAAGAGACCCAGTACTTC.

J is TRBJ1-1 and V is TRBV6-5; D not certain. This CDR3 region has 13 residues. Germline-derived CDR1 and CDR2 are MNHEY and SVGAGI. The V gene lost 7 bases and the J gene lost 1 base, with 10 bases spanning the gap. CDR3 protein: CASTSPGNTEAFF. CDR3 nucleotide sequence: TGTGCCAGCACGTCCCCCGGGAACACTGAAGCTTTCTTT.

The genes are TRBV9 and TRBJ2-4; 7 positions agree with TRBD1. The length of the CDR3 is 14 residues. Germline trimming cut 6 bases from V and 4 bases from J; bases unmatched to any gene: 7. CDR1 and CDR2 (germline): SGDLS, YYNGEE. This CDR3 is CASTGQDSKNIQYF. DNA for the CDR3: TGTGCCAGCACCGGACAGGATTCTAAAAACATTCAGTACTTC.

This chain links TRBV4-3 with TRBJ1-3, with D perhaps matching TRBD1 (6 bases). The CDR3 contains 14 residues. V dropped 0 bases and J dropped 4 bases, with 7 bases sitting between them. CDR1 and CDR2 (germline): LGHNA, YSLEER. CDR3 coding DNA: TGCGCCAGCAGCCAAGAAAGGGGGGGAAACACCATATATTTT. This encodes CASSQERGGNTIYF.

This chain joins TRBV9 and TRBJ2-1; 11 positions agree with TRBD2. Germline CDR1 is SGDLS and CDR2 is YYNGEE. The length of the CDR3 is 16 residues. With 3 bases clipped from V and 6 bases from J, the junction kept 8 bases outside the gene matches. CDR3 nucleotide sequence: TGTGCCAGCAGCGAGGCGACTAGCGGGATCCTCAATGAGCAGTTCTTC. It specifies CASSEATSGILNEQFF.

This chain connects TRBV19 to TRBJ2-6, with TRBD1 matching over 9 bases. Per germline, CDR1 LNHDA and CDR2 SQIVND (reference sequence). This CDR3 spans 19 amino acids. The ends lost 6 bases at V and 0 bases at J; junction bases unmatched: 12. In nucleotides, the CDR3 is TGTGCCAGTAGGGCCATCCGGGGACAGGGTCTCTCTGGGGCCAACGTCCTGACTTTC. As protein: CASRAIRGQGLSGANVLTF.

The chain uses TRBV7-9 and TRBJ1-4, with 10 bases matching TRBD1. The V segment lost 5 bases and the J segment 5 bases; nucleotides outside the gene matches: 8. The CDR3 spans 16 residues. CDR1 and CDR2 from the germline V gene are SEHNR and FQNEAQ (reference sequence). The CDR3 loop is CASSNPGTGVNEKLFF. CDR3 in DNA: TGTGCCAGCAGCAATCCCGGGACAGGGGTAAATGAAAAACTGTTTTTT.

This chain joins TRBV5-1 and TRBJ2-3; the match to TRBD2 covers 11 bases. V shed 0 bases, J shed 1 base, and the junction held 10 bases outside the gene matches. CDR3 length: 19 amino acids. Germline V lookup: CDR1 SGHRS, CDR2 YFSETQ. DNA of the CDR3: TGCGCCAGCAGCTTGGTGGTAGCGGGGGGGCCTGGCGGCACAGATACGCAGTATTTT. Protein sequence: CASSLVVAGGPGGTDTQYF.

The rearrangement joins TRBV5-1 to TRBJ2-4; D may be TRBD1 (5 bases). Trimming cost V 2 bases and J 5 bases, with 14 bases left between them. Germline CDR1 SGHRS, CDR2 YFSETQ. This CDR3 has 15 residues. CDR3 DNA: TGCGCCAGCAGCTTTTCTACAGGCGTTCAAAACATTCAGTACTTC. It specifies CASSFSTGVQNIQYF.

This chain uses TRBV28 with TRBJ2-3; 10 nucleotides align to TRBD1. V was clipped by 6 bases and J by 5 bases; unmatched bases: 11. Per germline, CDR1 MDHEN and CDR2 SYDVKM. The CDR3 length is 16 residues. CDR3 residues: CASSGFRTGGGDTQYF. CDR3 coding DNA: TGTGCCAGCAGCGGATTTCGGACAGGGGGGGGAGATACGCAGTATTTT.

This sequence joins TRBV5-5 and TRBJ1-2, with 9 bases identical to TRBD1. The V gene's germline CDR1 is SGHKS and CDR2 YYEKEE (reference sequence). CDR3 length equals 15 residues. V gave up 4 bases and J gave up 4 bases; unmatched junction bases: 8. The CDR3 bases are TGTGCCAGCAGCAGAACAGGGGGCGAGGGCTATGGCTACACCTTC. Amino acid sequence: CASSRTGGEGYGYTF.